Shown below are 3 T cell receptor beta chains from a single sample sequenced in a study of blood T cell repertoires in COVID-19. Produced via immunoSEQ multiplex PCR; TCRdb's table is partial and in-frame only. The sample has over 150,000 clones; roughly 87% are singletons. The specimen sequenced was peripheral blood. These receptors came from an older woman with COVID-19, enrolled during active disease.

The chain joins TRBV6-5 to TRBJ1-5; 8 nucleotides line up with TRBD1. This CDR3 has 14 residues. Per germline, CDR1 MNHEY and CDR2 SVGAGI. J was trimmed by 2 bases and V by 6 bases; bases with no gene match: 3. CDR3 nucleotides: TGTGCCAGCAGGGACAGGGAGGGCAATCAGCCCCAGCATTTT. Protein: CASRDREGNQPQHF.

CDR3 region: CASSLGFGGRGAYEQYF. CDR3 bases: TGTGCCAGCAGCTTGGGGTTCGGCGGGAGGGGTGCCTACGAGCAGTACTTC. The J gene is TRBJ2-7, the V gene TRBV5-5; 9 nucleotides line up with TRBD2. The CDR3 extends over 17 amino acids. With V trimmed by 0 bases and J by 2 bases, 9 bases remained unmatched. Germline CDR1 SGHKS, CDR2 YYEKEE (reference sequence).

Comment on this clone: The junction does not match germline at one end; this may be a read error. The rearrangement uses TRBV7-9 and TRBJ1-2; 9 bases are shared with TRBD1. The germline gives CDR1 SEHNR, CDR2 FQNEAQ (reference sequence). The CDR3 consists of 13 residues. CDR3 protein: CASSLVDRGAPAF. The DNA of the CDR3 is TGTGCCAGCAGCTTAGTAGACAGGGGGGCGCCCGCCTTC.